These 9 T cell receptor beta chains came from one sample sequenced in a study of blood T cell repertoires in COVID-19. Data came from immunoSEQ multiplex PCR; TCRdb stores just in-frame clones and leaves some out. The table shows about 14,000 clones, with 90% occurring only once. Sequenced: peripheral blood. These receptors were taken from a human donor in a cohort sampled during active COVID-19.

Notes on this clone: The germline gene is not matched at one end of the junction; a read error may be the cause. V is TRBV7-7 and J is TRBJ2-7; 7 nucleotides agree with TRBD1. The CDR3 length is 13 residues. Germline V gene sequence: CDR1 SSHAT, CDR2 FNYEAQ (reference sequence). CDR3 nucleotides: TGTGCTAGCAGCTTAAACCGACAGGGAGAGCAGTACTTC. Translating it yields CASSLNRQGEQYF.

This clone was seen a single time. The chain is built from TRBV4-2 and TRBJ1-3; a possible D gene is TRBD1 (5 bases). In germline, CDR1 is LGHNA, CDR2 YNFKEQ. Trimming shortened V by 1 base and J by 3 bases, and 13 bases separated the two germline ends. The CDR3 has 16 amino acids. The CDR3: CASSQGGGVVGNTIYF. DNA for the CDR3: TGTGCCAGCAGCCAAGGAGGAGGGGTCGTTGGAAACACCATATATTTT.

The V call is TRBV28, the J call TRBJ1-6, with D perhaps matching TRBD1 (6 bases). There are 14 residues in the CDR3. Trimming shortened V by 9 bases and J by 7 bases, and 16 bases separated the two germline ends. The germline gives CDR1 MDHEN, CDR2 SYDVKM. The CDR3 DNA follows: TGTGCCAGTAAACGCACAGGGCAAAATTCACCCCTCCACTTT. Translating gives CASKRTGQNSPLHF.

This sequence joins TRBV7-9 and TRBJ1-4; unclear D gene. Trimming took off 4 bases at V and 5 bases at J, with 5 bases between the two ends. Looked up from germline, CDR1 is SEHNR and CDR2 is FQNEAQ (reference sequence). The CDR3 runs 12 residues. As DNA, the CDR3 is TGTGCCAGCAGCTGGGCCAATGAAAAACTGTTTTTT. Residues: CASSWANEKLFF.

The V call is TRBV7-2, the J call TRBJ1-4, with 9 nucleotides matching TRBD1. V lost 5 bases, J lost 6 bases, and 4 bases stayed unmatched. Germline V gene sequence: CDR1 SGHTA, CDR2 FQGNSA. The CDR3 covers 14 residues. DNA of the CDR3: TGTGCCAGCAGCCTATGGGACAGGGATGAAAAACTGTTTTTT. Translated, it gives CASSLWDRDEKLFF. Together with reference TRBV7-2 and TRBJ1-4, the CDR3 gives the full variable domain: GAGVSQSPSNKVTEKGKDVELRCDPISGHTALYWYRQSLGQGLEFLIYFQGNSAPDKSGLPSDRFSAERTGGSVSTLTIQRTQQEDSAVYLCASSLWDRDEKLFFGSGTQLSVL.

The chain links TRBV10-2 to TRBJ2-7; 10 nucleotides agree with TRBD1. The germline gives CDR1 WSHSY, CDR2 SAAADI. J was trimmed by 6 bases and V by 7 bases; bases with no gene match: 3. The CDR3 consists of 12 residues. Here the CDR3 DNA reads TGCGCCAGCACCGGGACAGGGGCCGAGCAGTACTTC. This codes for CASTGTGAEQYF.

V usage is TRBV7-2 and J usage is TRBJ2-1; D uncertain. There are 13 residues in the CDR3. The V gene's germline CDR1 is SGHTA and CDR2 FQGNSA. With 5 bases removed from V and 6 bases from J, the gap between germline ends came to 11 bases. CDR3 in DNA: TGTGCCAGCAGCCCCAGGTTCACCAATGAGCAGTTCTTC. It translates to CASSPRFTNEQFF.

This clone was recorded once. The rearrangement links TRBV6-6 to TRBJ2-7; TRBD1 matches 9 bases. Trimming removed 5 bases from V and 4 bases from J; junction bases left unmatched: 6. Germline V gene sequence: CDR1 MNHNY, CDR2 SVGAGI (reference sequence). CDR3 size: 14 residues. The CDR3 is CASSSTGGSYEQYF. CDR3 in DNA: TGTGCCAGCAGTAGCACAGGGGGCAGTTACGAGCAGTACTTC.

V gene TRBV24-1 combines with J gene TRBJ2-7; D possibly corresponds to TRBD1 (5 bases). Per the germline V gene, CDR1 is KGHDR and CDR2 is SFDVKD. The CDR3 has 15 amino acids. V shed 4 bases and J shed 0 bases, with 12 bases lying between them. The CDR3 coding sequence is TGTGCCACCAGTGACCCCAGGGTTACCTCCTACGAGCAGTACTTC. Encoded protein: CATSDPRVTSYEQYF.